This T cell receptor beta chain comes out of a study of blood T cell repertoires in COVID-19. Whole-study context: Donors in the United States, Italy and Spain gave samples during acute or convalescent COVID-19. Sample material is recorded as cDNA or gDNA derived from T cells, B-cell-depleted T cells, or PBMCs.

Germline assignment: CDR1 MNHEY and CDR2 SVGEGT. The V and J ends lost 4 bases and 3 bases respectively, with 13 bases between them. This CDR3 contains 15 residues. Source study methods: Using reference gene primer amplification, nucleated cell counts were estimated. The assay was immunoSEQ multiplex PCR, and TCRdb's table has in-frame clones only and misses some. D and trimming were read from the DNA, whereas the V and J calls and clone size are those reported in that table. The sample lists about 270,000 clones; about 86% were seen once. The sample was peripheral blood. V is TRBV6-2 or TRBV6-3 and J is TRBJ1-5, with a possible D match to TRBD1 (5 bases). This TCR derives from a woman aged 55-69 years with active or convalescent COVID-19. The CDR3 DNA is TGTGCCAGCAGTTTGGAGTCAGGGCTCAATCAGCCCCAGCATTTT. It is translated as CASSLESGLNQPQHF.